The entry below describes one T cell receptor beta chain. This specimen belongs to a study of blood T cell repertoires in COVID-19. The CDR3 runs to 17 residues. J gave up 5 bases and V 3 bases, and 7 bases lay outside the gene matches. From germline, CDR1 is SGDLS and CDR2 YYNGEE. Using immunoSEQ multiplex PCR, the repertoire was profiled, and TCRdb retains in-frame clones only, with some absent. Of a few hundred thousand clones listed, around 87% are singletons. Grouping used clinical history reported by participants in a survey and questionnaire. The TCR comes from a man aged 40-49 years in a cohort exposed to, infected with or recovered from COVID-19 (not recorded which). This chain links TRBV9 with TRBJ2-2; TRBD2 agrees at 13 bases. The source material was PBMCs or T cells enriched from blood (not recorded which). The CDR3 protein is CASSAGTSGMRTGELFF. The DNA for the CDR3 is TGTGCCAGCAGCGCTGGGACTAGCGGGATGCGAACCGGGGAGCTGTTTTTT.